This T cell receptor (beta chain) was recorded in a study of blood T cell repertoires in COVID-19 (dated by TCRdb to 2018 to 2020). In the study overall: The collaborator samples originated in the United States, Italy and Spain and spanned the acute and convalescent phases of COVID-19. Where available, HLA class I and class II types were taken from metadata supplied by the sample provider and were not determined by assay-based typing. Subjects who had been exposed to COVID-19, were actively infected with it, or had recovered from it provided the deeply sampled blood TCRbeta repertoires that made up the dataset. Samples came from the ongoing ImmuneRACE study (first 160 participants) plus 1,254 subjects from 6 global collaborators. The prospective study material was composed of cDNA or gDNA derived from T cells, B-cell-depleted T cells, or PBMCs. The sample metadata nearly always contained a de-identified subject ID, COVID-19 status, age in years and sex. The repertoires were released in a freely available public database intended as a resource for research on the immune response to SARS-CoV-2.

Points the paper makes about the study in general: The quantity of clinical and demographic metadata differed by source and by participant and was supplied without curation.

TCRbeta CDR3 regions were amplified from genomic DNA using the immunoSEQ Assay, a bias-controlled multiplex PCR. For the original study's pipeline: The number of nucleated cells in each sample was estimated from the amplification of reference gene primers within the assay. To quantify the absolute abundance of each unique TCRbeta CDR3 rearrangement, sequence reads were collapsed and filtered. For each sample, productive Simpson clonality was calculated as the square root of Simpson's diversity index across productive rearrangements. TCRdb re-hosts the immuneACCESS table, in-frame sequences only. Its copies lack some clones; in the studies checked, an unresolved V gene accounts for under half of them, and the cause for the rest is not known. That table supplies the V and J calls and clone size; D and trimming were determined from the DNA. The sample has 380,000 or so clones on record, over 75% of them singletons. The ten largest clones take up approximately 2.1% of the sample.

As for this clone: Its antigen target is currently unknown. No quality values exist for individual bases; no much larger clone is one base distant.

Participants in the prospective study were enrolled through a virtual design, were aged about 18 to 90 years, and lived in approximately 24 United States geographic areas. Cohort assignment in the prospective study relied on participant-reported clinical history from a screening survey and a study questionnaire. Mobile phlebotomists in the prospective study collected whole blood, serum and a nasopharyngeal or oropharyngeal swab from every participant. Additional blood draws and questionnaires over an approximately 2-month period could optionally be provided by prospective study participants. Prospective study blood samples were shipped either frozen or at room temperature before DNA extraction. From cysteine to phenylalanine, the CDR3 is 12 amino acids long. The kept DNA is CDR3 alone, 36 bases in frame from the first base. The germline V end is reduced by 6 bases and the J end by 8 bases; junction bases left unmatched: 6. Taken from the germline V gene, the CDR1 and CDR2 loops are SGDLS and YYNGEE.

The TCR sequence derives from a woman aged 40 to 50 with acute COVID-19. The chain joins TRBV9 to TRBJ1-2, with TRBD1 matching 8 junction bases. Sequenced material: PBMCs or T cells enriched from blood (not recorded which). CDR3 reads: CASTGQGWGYTF. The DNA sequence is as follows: TGTGCCAGCACAGGACAGGGTTGGGGCTACACCTTC.